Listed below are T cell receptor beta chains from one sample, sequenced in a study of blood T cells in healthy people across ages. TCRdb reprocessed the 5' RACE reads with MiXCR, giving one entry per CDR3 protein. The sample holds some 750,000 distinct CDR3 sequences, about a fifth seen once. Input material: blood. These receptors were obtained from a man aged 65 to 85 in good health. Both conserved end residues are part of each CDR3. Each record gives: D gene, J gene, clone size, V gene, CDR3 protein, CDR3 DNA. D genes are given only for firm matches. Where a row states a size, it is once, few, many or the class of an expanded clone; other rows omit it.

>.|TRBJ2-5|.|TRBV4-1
CASSQDLGFGEQYF
TGCGCCAGCAGCCAAGATTTGGGTTTTGGGGAGCAGTACTTC
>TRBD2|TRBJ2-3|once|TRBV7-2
CASRQTSTSVTDTQYF
TGTGCCAGCAGACAAACCTCGACTAGCGTGACAGATACGCAGTATTTT
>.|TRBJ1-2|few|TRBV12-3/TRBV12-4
CASRGTTNYGYTF
TGTGCCAGCAGGGGGACAACTAACTATGGCTACACCTTC
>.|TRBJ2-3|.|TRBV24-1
CATNHRDTDTQYF
TGTGCCACCAATCACCGGGACACAGATACGCAGTATTTT
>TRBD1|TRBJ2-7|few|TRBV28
CASKGAFSYEQYF
TGTGCCAGCAAGGGGGCTTTCTCCTACGAGCAGTACTTC
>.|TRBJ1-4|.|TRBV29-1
CSVENQGEKLFF
TGCAGCGTTGAAAATCAGGGGGAAAAACTGTTTTTT
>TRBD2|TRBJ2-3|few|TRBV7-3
CASSSLKFSGSPDTQYF
TGTGCCAGCAGCTCCCTTAAGTTTAGCGGGAGCCCAGATACGCAGTATTTT
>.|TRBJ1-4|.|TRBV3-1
CASRQAFNEKLFF
TGTGCCAGCCGACAGGCCTTTAATGAAAAACTGTTTTTT
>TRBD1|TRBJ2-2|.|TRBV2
CASSRDRVYTGELFF
TGTGCCAGCAGCCGGGACAGGGTTTACACCGGGGAGCTGTTTTTT
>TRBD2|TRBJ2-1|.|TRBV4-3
CASSQDTSSGRNEQFF
TGCGCCAGCAGCCAAGATACGTCTAGCGGGAGGAATGAGCAGTTCTTC
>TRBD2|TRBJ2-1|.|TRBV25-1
CASSEYGGRGNEQFF
TGTGCCAGCAGTGAATATGGGGGGAGGGGAAATGAGCAGTTCTTC
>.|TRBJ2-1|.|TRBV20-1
CSARGPLPSQGGQRGNNEQFF
TGCAGTGCTAGAGGCCCACTTCCCTCACAGGGGGGCCAGCGGGGCAACAATGAGCAGTTCTTC
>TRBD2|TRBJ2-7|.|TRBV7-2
CASSLGLAGGGQYF
TGTGCCAGCAGCTTAGGACTAGCGGGGGGAGGCCAGTACTTC
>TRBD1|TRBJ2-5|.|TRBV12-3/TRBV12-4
CASSPLGTGARETQYF
TGTGCCAGCAGCCCCCTTGGGACAGGGGCCAGGGAGACCCAGTACTTC
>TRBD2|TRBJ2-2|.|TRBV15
CATSTSGGRMSTGELFF
TGTGCCACCAGCACCAGCGGGGGTAGGATGTCCACCGGGGAGCTGTTTTTT
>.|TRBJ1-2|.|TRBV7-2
CASSFTGTLRYGYTF
TGTGCCAGCAGCTTTACAGGGACCCTTCGGTATGGCTACACCTTC
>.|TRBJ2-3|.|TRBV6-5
CASSYEGLSEDTQYF
TGTGCCAGCAGTTACGAGGGGCTCTCCGAGGATACGCAGTATTTT
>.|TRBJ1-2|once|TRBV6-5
CARTGPYTF
TGTGCCAGAACAGGGCCCTACACCTTC
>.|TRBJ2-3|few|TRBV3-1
CASSQDPSGDTQYF
TGTGCCAGCAGCCAAGATCCCTCGGGGGATACGCAGTATTTT
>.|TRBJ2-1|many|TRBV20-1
CSGEIYNEQFF
TGCAGTGGGGAGATCTACAATGAGCAGTTCTTC
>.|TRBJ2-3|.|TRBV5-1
CASSLDPDADTQYF
TGCGCCAGCAGCTTGGATCCTGACGCAGATACGCAGTATTTT
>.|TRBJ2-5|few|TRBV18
CASSPRGTQETQYF
TGTGCCAGCTCACCAAGAGGAACCCAAGAGACCCAGTACTTC
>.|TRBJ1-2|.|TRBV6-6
CASRRDILRSGYTF
TGTGCCAGCCGCCGGGACATCCTTCGGAGTGGCTACACCTTC
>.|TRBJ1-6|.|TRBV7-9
CASSLGGLSTSYNSPLHF
TGTGCCAGCAGCTTAGGAGGCCTATCAACCTCCTATAATTCACCCCTCCACTTT
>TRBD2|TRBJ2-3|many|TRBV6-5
CASSRGGSTDTQYF
TGTGCCAGCAGCCGCGGGGGTAGCACAGATACGCAGTATTTT
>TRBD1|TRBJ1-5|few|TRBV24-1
CATSDSGQADNQPQHF
TGTGCCACCAGTGATTCGGGACAGGCCGACAATCAGCCCCAGCATTTT
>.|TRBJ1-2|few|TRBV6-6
CATAGGYGYYGYTF
TGTGCCACCGCAGGAGGCTACGGCTACTATGGCTACACCTTC
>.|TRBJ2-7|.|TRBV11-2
CASSLAGRSYEQYF
TGTGCCAGCAGCTTAGCAGGGAGATCCTACGAGCAGTACTTC
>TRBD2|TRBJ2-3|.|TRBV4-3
CASSQGGTSGSDTQYF
TGCGCCAGCAGCCAAGGGGGGACTAGCGGGAGCGATACGCAGTATTTT
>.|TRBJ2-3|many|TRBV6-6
CASSYQDPSTDTQYF
TGTGCCAGCAGTTACCAGGACCCCAGCACAGATACGCAGTATTTT